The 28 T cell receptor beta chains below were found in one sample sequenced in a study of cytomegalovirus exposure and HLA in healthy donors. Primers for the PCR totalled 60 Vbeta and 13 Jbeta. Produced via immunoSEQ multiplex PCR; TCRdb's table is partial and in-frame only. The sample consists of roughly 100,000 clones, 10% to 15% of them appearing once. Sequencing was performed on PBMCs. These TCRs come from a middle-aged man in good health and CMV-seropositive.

The CDR3 DNA sequence: TGCGCCAGCAGCTCGTCCAACGGGAGGATCGCAGATACGCAGTATTTT. Translating it yields CASSSSNGRIADTQYF. J is TRBJ2-3 and V is TRBV5-1; 7 bases align to TRBD2. With V trimmed by 3 bases and J by 4 bases, 11 bases remained unmatched. Germline lookup yields CDR1 SGHRS and CDR2 YFSETQ. The CDR3 runs to 16 residues.

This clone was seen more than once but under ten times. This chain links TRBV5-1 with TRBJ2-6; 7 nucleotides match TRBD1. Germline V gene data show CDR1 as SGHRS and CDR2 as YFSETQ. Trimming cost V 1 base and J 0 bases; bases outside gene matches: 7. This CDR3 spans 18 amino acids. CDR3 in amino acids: CASSLFGQAHSGANVLTF. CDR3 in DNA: TGCGCCAGCAGCTTGTTTGGACAGGCGCACTCTGGGGCCAACGTCCTGACTTTC.

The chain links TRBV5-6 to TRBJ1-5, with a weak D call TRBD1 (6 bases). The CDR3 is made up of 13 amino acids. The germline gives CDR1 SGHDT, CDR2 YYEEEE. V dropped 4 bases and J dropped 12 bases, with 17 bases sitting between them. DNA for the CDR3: TGTGCCAGCAGCATCGGACAGTTTAAAGTCCAGCATTTT. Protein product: CASSIGQFKVQHF. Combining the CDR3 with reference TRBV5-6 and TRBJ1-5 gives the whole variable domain DAGVTQSPTHLIKTRGQQVTLRCSPKSGHDTVSWYQQALGQGPQFIFQYYEEEERQRGNFPDRFSGHQFPNYSSELNVNALLLGDSALYLCASSIGQFKVQHFGDGTRLSIL.

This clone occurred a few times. This chain's CDR3 is CASSRDRRNTEAFF. CDR3 DNA: TGCGCCAGCAGTCGGGACAGGAGGAACACTGAAGCTTTCTTT. The chain combines TRBV10-1 with TRBJ1-1, with TRBD1 matching 8 bases. Germline trimming cut 5 bases from V and 1 base from J; bases unmatched to any gene: 3. Germline loops: CDR1 WNHNN, CDR2 SYGVQD (reference sequence). This CDR3 is built from 14 residues.

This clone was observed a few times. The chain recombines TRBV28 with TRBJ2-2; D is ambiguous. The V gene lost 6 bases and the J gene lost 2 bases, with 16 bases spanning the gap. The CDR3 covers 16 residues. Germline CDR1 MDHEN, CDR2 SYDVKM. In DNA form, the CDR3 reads TGTGCCAGCAGCCCCGTGGAGTCAATAAACACCGGGGAGCTGTTTTTT. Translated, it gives CASSPVESINTGELFF.

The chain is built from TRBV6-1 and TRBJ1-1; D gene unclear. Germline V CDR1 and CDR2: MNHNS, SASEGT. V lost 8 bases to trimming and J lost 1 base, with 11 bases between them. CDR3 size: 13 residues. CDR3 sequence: CASERQWNTEAFF. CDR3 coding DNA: TGTGCCAGCGAGAGGCAGTGGAACACTGAAGCTTTCTTT.

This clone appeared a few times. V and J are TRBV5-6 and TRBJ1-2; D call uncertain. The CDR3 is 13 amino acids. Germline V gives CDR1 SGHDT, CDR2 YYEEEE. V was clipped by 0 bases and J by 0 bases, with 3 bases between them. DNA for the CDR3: TGTGCCAGCAGCTTGGCCGCTAACTATGGCTACACCTTC. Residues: CASSLAANYGYTF.

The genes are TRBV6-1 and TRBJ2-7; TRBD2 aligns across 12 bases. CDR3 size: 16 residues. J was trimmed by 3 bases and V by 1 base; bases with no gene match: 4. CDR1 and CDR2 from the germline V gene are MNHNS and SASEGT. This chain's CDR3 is CASSEGLAGVGYEQYF. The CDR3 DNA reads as TGTGCCAGCAGTGAAGGACTAGCGGGGGTGGGCTACGAGCAGTACTTC.

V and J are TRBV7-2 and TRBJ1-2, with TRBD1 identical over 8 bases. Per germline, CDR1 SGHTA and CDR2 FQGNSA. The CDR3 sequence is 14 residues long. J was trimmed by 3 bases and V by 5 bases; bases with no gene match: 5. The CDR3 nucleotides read TGTGCCAGCAGCCCAGACAGGGGAGACTATGGCTACACCTTC. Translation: CASSPDRGDYGYTF.

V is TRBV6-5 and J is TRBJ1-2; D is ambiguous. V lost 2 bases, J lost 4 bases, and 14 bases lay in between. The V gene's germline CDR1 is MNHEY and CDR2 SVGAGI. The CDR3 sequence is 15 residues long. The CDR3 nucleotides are TGTGCCAGCAGTTACGCGGGAAGTGCGGGCTATGGCTACACCTTC. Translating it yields CASSYAGSAGYGYTF.

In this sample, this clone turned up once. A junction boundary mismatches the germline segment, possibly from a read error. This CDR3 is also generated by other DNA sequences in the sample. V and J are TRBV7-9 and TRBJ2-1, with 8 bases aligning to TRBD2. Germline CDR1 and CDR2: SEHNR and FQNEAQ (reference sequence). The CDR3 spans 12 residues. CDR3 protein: CASSPGGDEQFF. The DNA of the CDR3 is TGTGCAAGCAGCCCGGGGGGGGATGAGCAGTTCTTC.

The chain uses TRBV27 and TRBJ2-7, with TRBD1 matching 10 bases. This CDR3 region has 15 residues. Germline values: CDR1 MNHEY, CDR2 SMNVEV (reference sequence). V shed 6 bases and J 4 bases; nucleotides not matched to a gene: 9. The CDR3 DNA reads TGTGCCAGCAGAGAGGGGGGGACAGGGGATTACGAGCAGTACTTC. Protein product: CASREGGTGDYEQYF.

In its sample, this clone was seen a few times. CDR3 nucleotide sequence: TGTGCCAGCAGCTTAGGAACCGGGACTGAGAACTATGGCTACACCTTC. It codes for CASSLGTGTENYGYTF. The chain joins TRBV7-9 to TRBJ1-2, with D perhaps matching TRBD1 (5 bases). Germline V gene sequence: CDR1 SEHNR, CDR2 FQNEAQ (reference sequence). Trimming pared 1 base from V and 2 bases from J, leaving 14 bases between. CDR3 size: 16 residues.

CDR3 in amino acids: CASSRPPGPRGEQFF. The DNA of the CDR3 is TGTGCCAGCAGCCGCCCCCCCGGACCTCGGGGGGAGCAGTTCTTC. The chain carries TRBV7-9 and TRBJ2-1; TRBD2 is a possible D gene (6 bases). CDR3 size: 15 residues. With 5 bases removed from V and 10 bases from J, the gap between germline ends came to 21 bases. Germline V gene lookup returns CDR1 SEHNR and CDR2 FQNEAQ (reference sequence).

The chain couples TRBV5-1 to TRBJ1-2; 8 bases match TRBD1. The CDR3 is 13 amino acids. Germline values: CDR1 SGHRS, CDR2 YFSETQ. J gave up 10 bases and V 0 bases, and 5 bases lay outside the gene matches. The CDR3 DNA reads TGCGCCAGCAGCTTGGCAGGGGGCCCGCCCTACACCTTC. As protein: CASSLAGGPPYTF.

The DNA for the CDR3 is TGTGCCAGCAGTGGGGCCAATTATTTACAGGCGAGGAAGGGATATGGCTACACCTTC. It is translated as CASSGANYLQARKGYGYTF. The rearrangement links TRBV28 to TRBJ1-2, with TRBD1 as a possible D gene (5 bases). The germline CDR1 and CDR2 sequences are MDHEN and SYDVKM. V was clipped by 5 bases and J by 5 bases, with 30 bases between them. CDR3 length equals 19 residues.

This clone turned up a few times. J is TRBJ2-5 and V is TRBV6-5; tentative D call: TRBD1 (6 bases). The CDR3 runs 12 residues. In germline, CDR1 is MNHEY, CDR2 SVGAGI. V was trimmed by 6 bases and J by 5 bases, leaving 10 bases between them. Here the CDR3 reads CASRGTYETQYF. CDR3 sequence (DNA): TGTGCCAGCAGAGGGACATACGAGACCCAGTACTTC.

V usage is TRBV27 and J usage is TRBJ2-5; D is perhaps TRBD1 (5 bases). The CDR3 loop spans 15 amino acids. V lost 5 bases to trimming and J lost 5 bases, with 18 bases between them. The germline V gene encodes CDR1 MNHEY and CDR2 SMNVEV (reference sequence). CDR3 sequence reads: CASSRRQYPQETQYF. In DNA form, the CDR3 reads TGTGCCAGCAGTCGGCGACAGTACCCCCAGGAGACCCAGTACTTC.

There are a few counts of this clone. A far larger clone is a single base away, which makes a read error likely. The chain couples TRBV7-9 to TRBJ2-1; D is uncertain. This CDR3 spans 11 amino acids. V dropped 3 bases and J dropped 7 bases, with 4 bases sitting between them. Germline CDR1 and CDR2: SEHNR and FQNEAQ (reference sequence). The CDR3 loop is CASSFPNEQFF. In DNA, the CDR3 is TGTGCCAGCAGCTTCCCTAATGAGCAGTTCTTC.

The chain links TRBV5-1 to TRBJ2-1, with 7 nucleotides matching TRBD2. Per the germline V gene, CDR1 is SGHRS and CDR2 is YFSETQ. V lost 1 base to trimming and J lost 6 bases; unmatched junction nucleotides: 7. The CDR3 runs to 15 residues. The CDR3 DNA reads TGCGCCAGCAGCTTGATACCCGGCGGGAGCAATGAGCAGTTCTTC. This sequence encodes CASSLIPGGSNEQFF.

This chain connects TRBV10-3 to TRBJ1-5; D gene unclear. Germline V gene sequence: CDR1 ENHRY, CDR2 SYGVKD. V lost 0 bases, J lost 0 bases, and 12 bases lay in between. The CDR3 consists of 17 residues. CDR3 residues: CAISESERSYSNQPQHF. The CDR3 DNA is TGTGCCATCAGTGAGTCAGAGAGGAGCTATAGCAATCAGCCCCAGCATTTT.

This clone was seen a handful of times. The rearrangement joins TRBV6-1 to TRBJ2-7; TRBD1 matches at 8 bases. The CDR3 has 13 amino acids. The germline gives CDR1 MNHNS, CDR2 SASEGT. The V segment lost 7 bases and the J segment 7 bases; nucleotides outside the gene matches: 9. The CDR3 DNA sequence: TGTGCCAGCATCGAACAGGGGGTGGGGGAGCAGTACTTC. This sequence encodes CASIEQGVGEQYF.

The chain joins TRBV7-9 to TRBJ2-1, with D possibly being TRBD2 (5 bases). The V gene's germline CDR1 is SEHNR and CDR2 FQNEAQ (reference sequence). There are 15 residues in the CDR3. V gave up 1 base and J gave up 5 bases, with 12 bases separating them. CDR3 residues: CASSLGSEPNNEQFF. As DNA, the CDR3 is TGTGCCAGCAGCTTAGGTAGCGAACCTAACAATGAGCAGTTCTTC. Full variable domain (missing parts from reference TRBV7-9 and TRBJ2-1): DTGVSQNPRHKITKRGQNVTFRCDPISEHNRLYWYRQTLGQGPEFLTYFQNEAQLEKSRLLSDRFSAERPKGSFSTLEIQRTEQGDSAMYLCASSLGSEPNNEQFFGPGTRLTVL.

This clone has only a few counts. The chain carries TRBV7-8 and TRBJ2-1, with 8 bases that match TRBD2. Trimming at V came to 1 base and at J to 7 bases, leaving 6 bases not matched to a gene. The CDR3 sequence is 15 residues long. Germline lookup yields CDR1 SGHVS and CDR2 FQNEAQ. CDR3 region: CASSLGAGVFNEQFF. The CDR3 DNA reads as TGTGCCAGCAGCTTAGGAGCGGGAGTGTTTAATGAGCAGTTCTTC.

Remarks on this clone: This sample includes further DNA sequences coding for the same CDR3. As DNA, the CDR3 is TGTGCCAGCTCACCACGGCAGAACACTGAAGCTTTCTTT. Its translation: CASSPRQNTEAFF. The chain couples TRBV18 to TRBJ1-1; no firm D call. CDR1 and CDR2 (germline): KGHSH, LQKENI. Deletions cut 1 base from V and 1 base from J, with 4 bases between. The CDR3 length is 13 residues.

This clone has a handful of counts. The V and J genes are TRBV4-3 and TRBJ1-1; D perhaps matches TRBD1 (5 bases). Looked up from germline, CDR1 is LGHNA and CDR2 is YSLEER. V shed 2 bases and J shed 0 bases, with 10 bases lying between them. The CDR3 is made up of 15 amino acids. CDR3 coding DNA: TGCGCCAGCAGCCAATTTGACAGAGTGAACACTGAAGCTTTCTTT. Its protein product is CASSQFDRVNTEAFF.

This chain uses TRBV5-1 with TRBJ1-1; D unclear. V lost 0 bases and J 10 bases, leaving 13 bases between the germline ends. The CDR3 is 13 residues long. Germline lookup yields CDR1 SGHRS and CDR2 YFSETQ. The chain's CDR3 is CASSLELGGTAFF. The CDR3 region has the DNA TGCGCCAGCAGCTTGGAGCTTGGAGGAACAGCTTTCTTT. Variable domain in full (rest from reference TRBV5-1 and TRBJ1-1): KAGVTQTPRYLIKTRGQQVTLSCSPISGHRSVSWYQQTPGQGLQFLFEYFSETQRNKGNFPGRFSGRQFSNSRSEMNVSTLELGDSALYLCASSLELGGTAFFGQGTRLTVV.

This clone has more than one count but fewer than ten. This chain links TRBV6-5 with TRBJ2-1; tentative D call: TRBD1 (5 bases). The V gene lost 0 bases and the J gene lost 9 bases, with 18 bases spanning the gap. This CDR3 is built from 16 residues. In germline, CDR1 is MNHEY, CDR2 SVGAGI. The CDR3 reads CASSYSMGRAATEQFF. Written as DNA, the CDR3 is TGTGCCAGCAGTTACTCGATGGGCAGGGCAGCTACTGAGCAGTTCTTC.